The 23 T cell receptor beta chains reported below all come from one sample, sequenced in a study of blood T cells in healthy people across ages. Combining a sample-barcoded 5' primer with a J-beta primer mix, a second PCR ran for roughly 7 to 12 cycles. Via MiXCR, TCRdb re-called the 5' RACE reads, giving one row per CDR3 protein. The table has around 940,000 distinct CDR3 sequences, 51% seen once. Specimen: blood. Every receptor here comes from a woman aged 60 to 75 in good health.

The V call is TRBV27, the J call TRBJ2-5; 9 bases are shared with TRBD2. J lost 3 bases, V lost 6 bases, and 2 bases had no gene match. This CDR3 contains 13 residues. The V gene's germline CDR1 is MNHEY and CDR2 SMNVEV (reference sequence). The CDR3, as DNA: TGTGCCAGCAGGGGACTAGCTAAAGAGACCCAGTACTTC. It specifies CASRGLAKETQYF.

This clonotype has more than one count but fewer than ten. The chain couples TRBV5-1 to TRBJ2-7, with TRBD2 matching 14 bases. CDR3 length equals 17 residues. V was clipped by 0 bases and J by 3 bases; unmatched bases: 5. Germline V gene lookup returns CDR1 SGHRS and CDR2 YFSETQ. The CDR3: CASSLAKTSGRGYEQYF. The DNA of the CDR3 is TGCGCCAGCAGCTTGGCGAAGACTAGCGGGAGGGGCTACGAGCAGTACTTC.

The CDR3 spells CASSRQGPGTEAFF. CDR3 nucleotides: TGTGCCAGCAGTCGACAGGGCCCTGGGACTGAAGCTTTCTTT. The chain uses TRBV6-5 and TRBJ1-1; 7 nucleotides match TRBD1. Germline assignment: CDR1 MNHEY and CDR2 SVGAGI. This CDR3 region has 14 residues. Trimming cost V 5 bases and J 5 bases; bases outside gene matches: 8.

This clonotype was counted between two and nine times. The rearrangement links TRBV7-2 to TRBJ2-7; either TRBD1 or TRBD2 may supply D (5 bases each). Trimming shortened V by 5 bases and J by 5 bases, and 19 bases separated the two germline ends. CDR3 length: 15 residues. Germline lookup yields CDR1 SGHTA and CDR2 FQGNSA. The CDR3 spells CASSPQIGAMDEQYF. CDR3 bases: TGTGCCAGCAGCCCTCAAATCGGGGCCATGGACGAGCAGTACTTC.

The chain joins TRBV20-1 to TRBJ2-5; D is uncertain. V gave up 3 bases and J gave up 3 bases, with 11 bases separating them. The CDR3 is 13 residues long. The V gene's germline CDR1 is DFQATT and CDR2 SNEGSKA (reference sequence). The CDR3 reads CSARQLWEETQYF. The CDR3 DNA follows: TGCAGTGCTAGGCAGCTTTGGGAAGAGACCCAGTACTTC.

This clonotype occurred a few times. V is TRBV29-1 and J is TRBJ2-7; D not certain. Trimming took off 7 bases at V and 2 bases at J, with 6 bases between the two ends. CDR1 is SQVTM and CDR2 is ANQGSEA in the germline V gene. The CDR3 has 10 residues. CDR3 nucleotides: TGCAGCGAAGGCCCCTACGAGCAGTACTTC. This translates into CSEGPYEQYF.

This clonotype occurred a few times. The V call is TRBV12-3 or TRBV12-4, the J call TRBJ1-6; tentatively, D is TRBD1 (5 bases). The CDR3 is 13 amino acids. The V and J ends lost 5 bases and 10 bases respectively, with 12 bases between them. Here the CDR3 reads CASSQGQGSPLHF. CDR3 nucleotide sequence: TGTGCCAGCAGTCAGGGCCAGGGATCACCCCTCCACTTT.

This chain uses TRBV6-1 with TRBJ2-4; tentative D call: TRBD1 (6 bases). Germline V gives CDR1 MNHNS, CDR2 SASEGT. Trimming took 2 bases from V and 6 from J, leaving 11 bases between them. The CDR3 consists of 14 residues. CDR3 coding DNA: TGTGCCAGCAGTGAAACAGGGAAGGGAAACATTCAGTACTTC. Protein sequence: CASSETGKGNIQYF.

The chain has TRBV10-3 and TRBJ2-7; TRBD1 might be the D (6 bases). CDR3 size: 15 residues. CDR1 ENHRY and CDR2 SYGVKD come from the germline V gene. The ends were cut back, 2 bases at V and 2 bases at J, with 13 bases in the middle. This CDR3 reads CAISEVLGGPYEQYF. CDR3 coding DNA: TGTGCCATCAGTGAGGTCCTTGGGGGCCCCTACGAGCAGTACTTC.

This rearrangement joins TRBV11-2 to TRBJ2-7; 8 nucleotides line up with TRBD1. V lost 5 bases, J lost 3 bases, and 6 bases stayed unmatched. This CDR3 has 14 amino acids. Germline lookup yields CDR1 SGHAT and CDR2 FQNNGV. CDR3 DNA sequence: TGTGCCAGCAGCGGAGGACAGGGTGTCTACGAGCAGTACTTC. This codes for CASSGGQGVYEQYF.

This clonotype has just a few counts. The chain couples TRBV6-2 or TRBV6-3 to TRBJ1-1; no definite D call. Germline V gives CDR1 MNHEY, CDR2 SVGEGT. The ends were cut back, 10 bases at V and 0 bases at J, with 12 bases in the middle. CDR3 size: 13 residues. CDR3 loop: CATRRWMNTEAFF. CDR3 DNA sequence: TGTGCCACACGACGGTGGATGAACACTGAAGCTTTCTTT.

This clonotype was counted only a few times. The V call is TRBV6-6, the J call TRBJ2-7; no firm D call. Germline-derived CDR1 and CDR2 are MNHNY and SVGAGI (reference sequence). The CDR3 loop spans 14 amino acids. Trimming took off 6 bases at V and 0 bases at J, with 12 bases between the two ends. The CDR3 loop is CASSPGRSSYEQYF. The CDR3 DNA is TGTGCCAGCAGCCCCGGACGGAGCTCCTACGAGCAGTACTTC.

This clonotype was seen a few times. The chain recombines TRBV6-5 with TRBJ2-7; D is unclear. CDR1 MNHEY and CDR2 SVGAGI come from the germline V gene. This CDR3 is 16 amino acids long. Trimming shortened V by 2 bases and J by 10 bases, and 24 bases separated the two germline ends. The CDR3 region is CASSYRRTAPLKEQYF. CDR3 nucleotides: TGTGCCAGCAGTTACCGCCGGACGGCTCCCTTAAAGGAACAGTACTTC.

The chain combines TRBV4-1 with TRBJ1-1; D gene ambiguous. The CDR3 length is 15 residues. CDR1 and CDR2 (germline): MGHRA, YSYEKL. Trimming removed 4 bases from V and 2 bases from J, with 14 bases in between. The DNA for the CDR3 is TGCGCCAGCAGCCCCATCGGAGCGAGAAACACTGAAGCTTTCTTT. Protein sequence: CASSPIGARNTEAFF.

This rearrangement joins TRBV15 to TRBJ2-4; D is tentatively TRBD1 or TRBD2 (5 bases each). This CDR3 is built from 12 residues. Trimming stripped 0 bases from V and 15 bases from J, with 12 bases between. CDR1 and CDR2 (germline): LNHNV, YYDKDF (reference sequence). CDR3 region: CATSRDTGLRYF. DNA of the CDR3: TGTGCCACCAGCAGAGATACGGGGCTTCGGTACTTC.

The chain joins TRBV24-1 to TRBJ2-7; perhaps TRBD1 as D (5 bases). The CDR3 spans 14 residues. V was trimmed by 2 bases and J by 3 bases, leaving 10 bases between them. Germline CDR1 and CDR2: KGHDR and SFDVKD. Written as DNA, the CDR3 is TGTGCCACCAGTGATTCCCTAGACAGCTACGAGCAGTACTTC. Encoded protein: CATSDSLDSYEQYF.

CDR3 bases: TGCAGTGCTAGAGTCAGTGGGGGGGATTGGGAGACCCAGTACTTC. This translates into CSARVSGGDWETQYF. The chain combines TRBV20-1 with TRBJ2-5; TRBD2 matches 7 bases. The CDR3 contains 15 residues. Germline V CDR1 and CDR2: DFQATT, SNEGSKA (reference sequence). The V segment lost 1 base and the J segment 5 bases; nucleotides outside the gene matches: 10.

The chain has TRBV25-1 and TRBJ2-7; D unresolved. Germline V CDR1 and CDR2: MGHDK, SYGVNS. This CDR3 contains 14 residues. V was trimmed by 6 bases and J by 1 base, leaving 13 bases between them. The CDR3 sequence: CASRYFGLSYEQYF. In DNA form, the CDR3 reads TGTGCCAGCAGATACTTTGGTCTTTCCTACGAGCAGTACTTC.

At least ten counts were recorded for this clonotype. This chain links TRBV7-9 with TRBJ2-7; D perhaps matches TRBD1 (5 bases). This CDR3 contains 15 residues. Trimming removed 2 bases from V and 3 bases from J, with 14 bases in between. Germline V lookup: CDR1 SEHNR, CDR2 FQNEAQ (reference sequence). The CDR3 nucleotides are TGTGCCAGCAGCTTATATGGCGTCAGGGACTACGAGCAGTACTTC. This encodes CASSLYGVRDYEQYF.

This clonotype showed up just a few times. This chain joins TRBV6-5 and TRBJ1-4, with 8 positions matching TRBD1. CDR1 is MNHEY, CDR2 SVGAGI, per germline. This CDR3 is 16 amino acids long. Losses at the gene ends were 0 bases for V and 4 bases for J; bases not matched to a gene: 4. The CDR3 coding sequence is TGTGCCAGCAGTTACTCGCCTGGACAGGGTAATGAAAAACTGTTTTTT. This sequence encodes CASSYSPGQGNEKLFF.

The sample holds a few counts of this clonotype. The V and J genes are TRBV10-3 and TRBJ2-7; D might be TRBD1 or TRBD2, each matching 6 bases. The CDR3 is made up of 14 amino acids. Per germline, CDR1 ENHRY and CDR2 SYGVKD. Trimming stripped 2 bases from V and 2 bases from J, with 10 bases between. This CDR3 reads CAISEEGGTYEQYF. The CDR3, as DNA: TGTGCCATCAGTGAGGAGGGGGGAACCTACGAGCAGTACTTC.

The chain joins TRBV15 to TRBJ2-7, with D tentatively TRBD1 or TRBD2 (5 bases each). The CDR3 is made up of 13 amino acids. Looked up from germline, CDR1 is LNHNV and CDR2 is YYDKDF (reference sequence). Between the trimmed V and J ends, which lost 0 bases and 6 bases, there was a span of 9 bases. The CDR3 nucleotides are TGTGCCACCAGCAGAGATGGGGACGGCGAGCAGTACTTC. Protein sequence: CATSRDGDGEQYF.

The table lists this clonotype with a few counts. The chain couples TRBV7-2 to TRBJ2-3; D ambiguous. V lost 5 bases and J lost 7, with 13 bases in between. The CDR3 sequence is 13 residues long. Germline lookup yields CDR1 SGHTA and CDR2 FQGNSA. The CDR3 reads CASSDSSGNTQYF. The DNA of the CDR3 is TGTGCCAGCAGCGATTCCTCCGGAAATACGCAGTATTTT.